The 27 T cell receptor beta chains presented below share a single source sample, sequenced in a study of beta chain features in type 1 diabetes. Reverse transcription of all isolated RNA meant that expressed TCRB transcripts were sequenced. Profiled with immunoSEQ multiplex PCR; TCRdb holds only in-frame clones, not every one. Of 900,000 or so clones listed, under 20% are singletons. The sample was naive CD4+ T cells from blood. Receptor source: a young woman in good health.

The chain is built from TRBV15 and TRBJ2-7; tentatively, D is TRBD2 (6 bases). This CDR3 is 12 amino acids long. Germline lookup yields CDR1 LNHNV and CDR2 YYDKDF (reference sequence). Trimming pared 1 base from V and 6 bases from J, leaving 7 bases between. CDR3 in DNA: TGTGCCACCAGCAGAGGACTAGGCGAGCAGTACTTC. It specifies CATSRGLGEQYF.

This clone was seen a handful of times. The CDR3 loop reads CASSLDPGRTEAFF. The DNA of the CDR3 is TGTGCCAGCAGCTTAGATCCAGGGAGGACTGAAGCTTTCTTT. The genes are TRBV7-3 and TRBJ1-1; D is perhaps TRBD1 (5 bases). Per germline, CDR1 SGHTA and CDR2 FQGTGA. Trimming pared 2 bases from V and 5 bases from J, leaving 12 bases between. The CDR3 consists of 14 residues.

The J gene is TRBJ1-1, the V gene TRBV5-8; a weak D match, TRBD1 (5 bases). The V gene lost 1 base and the J gene lost 7 bases, with 8 bases spanning the gap. The length of the CDR3 is 12 residues. CDR1 and CDR2 from the germline V gene are SGHTS and YDEGEE. CDR3 DNA sequence: TGTGCCAGCAGCTTGTTGGGGCATGAAGCTTTCTTT. It yields the protein CASSLLGHEAFF.

The CDR3 nucleotides are TGCAGTGCAACCCGGACTAGGCAGTTCTTC. Protein product: CSATRTRQFF. The chain is built from TRBV20-1 and TRBJ2-1; 7 bases are shared with TRBD2. CDR3 length equals 10 residues. The junction had 5 bases not matched to a gene; V was cut back by 6 bases and J by 12 bases. Germline V gives CDR1 DFQATT, CDR2 SNEGSKA (reference sequence).

The CDR3 region is CASSGYYSNQPQHF. CDR3 DNA: TGTGCCAGCAGCGGCTATTATAGCAATCAGCCCCAGCATTTT. This chain uses TRBV7-2 with TRBJ1-5, with D uncertain. V was pared by 5 bases and J by 0 bases, with 8 bases between. The CDR3 is 14 residues long. The V gene's germline CDR1 is SGHTA and CDR2 FQGNSA.

In this sample, this clone turned up a few times. The chain carries TRBV7-2 and TRBJ2-5; 7 nucleotides agree with TRBD2. The germline V gene has CDR1 SGHTA and CDR2 FQGNSA. The CDR3 loop spans 15 amino acids. The J segment lost 4 bases and the V segment lost 5 bases, leaving 10 bases of the junction unmatched. In DNA form, the CDR3 reads TGTGCCAGCAGCGCTGGGGCGGGAGCGGGAGAGACCCAGTACTTC. It translates to CASSAGAGAGETQYF.

This clone was counted only a few times. The chain has TRBV28 and TRBJ2-5; D gene uncertain. This CDR3 contains 13 residues. V lost 7 bases and J lost 4, with 13 bases in between. Germline values: CDR1 MDHEN, CDR2 SYDVKM. The CDR3 here is CASNIQLRETQYF. Here the CDR3 DNA reads TGTGCCAGCAACATACAACTTCGAGAGACCCAGTACTTC.

The V call is TRBV21-1, the J call TRBJ2-7; the table calls TRBD2, which could not be checked here. TRBV21-1 is an annotated pseudogene. CDR3 size: 15 residues. Here the CDR3 reads CASSKGLAPYYEQYF. Written as DNA, the CDR3 is TGTGCCAGCAGCAAAGGACTAGCCCCGTACTACGAGCAGTACTTC.

This clone turned up a few times. The chain couples TRBV10-3 to TRBJ1-2; D is uncertain. The germline gives CDR1 ENHRY, CDR2 SYGVKD. V gave up 3 bases and J gave up 5 bases, with 10 bases separating them. The length of the CDR3 is 13 residues. Here the CDR3 reads CAISERPRYGYTF. CDR3 nucleotide sequence: TGTGCCATCAGTGAACGACCGCGTTATGGCTACACCTTC.

In DNA, the CDR3 is TGTGCCAGCACCGATCACATCAGCTCTGGAAACACCATATATTTT. Residues: CASTDHISSGNTIYF. V is TRBV21-1 and J is TRBJ1-3; the tabulated D call, TRBD1, remains unverified against the DNA. TRBV21-1 is designated a pseudogene. The CDR3 runs to 15 residues.

V gene TRBV6-5 combines with J gene TRBJ2-7; the D gene is possibly TRBD1 (6 bases). Looked up from germline, CDR1 is MNHEY and CDR2 is SVGAGI. Between the trimmed V and J ends, which lost 6 bases and 4 bases, there was a span of 19 bases. The CDR3 is 15 amino acids. The CDR3 nucleotides are TGTGCCAGCAGAGGGTCCGGGACAATTCAATACGAGCAGTACTTC. Its protein product is CASRGSGTIQYEQYF.

This clone was seen more than once but under ten times. This CDR3 is also generated by other DNA sequences in the sample. The rearrangement joins TRBV7-2 to TRBJ2-3; 7 bases align to TRBD1. Germline values: CDR1 SGHTA, CDR2 FQGNSA. Trimming took 5 bases from V and 2 from J; bases not matched to a gene: 7. There are 15 residues in the CDR3. The CDR3 region has the DNA TGTGCCAGCAGCCTTAGACAGGGTCCCACAGATACGCAGTATTTT. Protein sequence: CASSLRQGPTDTQYF.

The chain couples TRBV9 to TRBJ2-7; 8 bases map to TRBD1. The trim removed 0 bases at V and 6 bases at J, leaving 5 bases unmatched. Germline V gene sequence: CDR1 SGDLS, CDR2 YYNGEE. This CDR3 region has 14 residues. The CDR3 DNA follows: TGTGCCAGCAGCGTAGCCGCAGGGGGCCGCGAGCAGTACTTC. Translating gives CASSVAAGGREQYF.

This clone occurred a few times. V usage is TRBV19 and J usage is TRBJ1-5; D ambiguous. The CDR3 runs 18 residues. In germline, CDR1 is LNHDA, CDR2 SQIVND (reference sequence). Trimming removed 3 bases at V and 4 bases at J, with 22 bases between. The CDR3 sequence: CASSIRVLISRQNQPQHF. Here the CDR3 DNA reads TGTGCCAGTAGTATTCGCGTTCTAATTTCTCGGCAAAATCAGCCCCAGCATTTT. Complete variable domain (other parts from reference TRBV19 and TRBJ1-5): DGGITQSPKYLFRKEGQNVTLSCEQNLNHDAMYWYRQDPGQGLRLIYYSQIVNDFQKGDIAEGYSVSREKKESFPLTVTSAQKNPTAFYLCASSIRVLISRQNQPQHFGDGTRLSIL.

In this sample, this clone turned up a few times. CDR3 sequence (DNA): TGTGCCAGCAGGGACAGGACAAAGACCGGGGAGCTGTTTTTT. It encodes CASRDRTKTGELFF. The chain uses TRBV6-5 and TRBJ2-2; TRBD1 agrees at 7 bases. Looked up from germline, CDR1 is MNHEY and CDR2 is SVGAGI. Losses at the gene ends were 6 bases for V and 5 bases for J; bases not matched to a gene: 6. The CDR3 is 14 amino acids.

The chain employs TRBV5-6 and TRBJ2-4; 8 bases are shared with TRBD2. The V gene's germline CDR1 is SGHDT and CDR2 YYEEEE. Trimming at V came to 3 bases and at J to 9 bases, leaving 14 bases not matched to a gene. The CDR3 is 16 amino acids. CDR3 nucleotide sequence: TGTGCCAGCAGCTCACCCGAGGCGGGAGGACGCGGCATTCAGTACTTC. Its translation is CASSSPEAGGRGIQYF.

This clone was observed a few times. The chain couples TRBV19 to TRBJ1-5; weak D call: TRBD1 (5 bases). With 5 bases removed from V and 0 bases from J, the gap between germline ends came to 8 bases. The CDR3 is 14 residues long. CDR1 and CDR2 (germline): LNHDA, SQIVND (reference sequence). The CDR3 DNA follows: TGTGCCAGTAGTGGGCAGGGTAGCAATCAGCCCCAGCATTTT. This encodes CASSGQGSNQPQHF.

This clone came up a few times. The chain couples TRBV27 to TRBJ1-1; D perhaps matches TRBD1 (6 bases). The CDR3 sequence is 13 residues long. V gave up 5 bases and J gave up 1 base, with 8 bases separating them. Per germline, CDR1 MNHEY and CDR2 SMNVEV (reference sequence). The CDR3 coding sequence is TGTGCCAGCAGTCCCAGGGGGAACACTGAAGCTTTCTTT. It is translated as CASSPRGNTEAFF.

The chain is built from TRBV28 and TRBJ2-7; 11 bases match TRBD2. The CDR3 has 15 amino acids. V lost 5 bases and J lost 4; bases outside the gene matches: 7. Germline V CDR1 and CDR2: MDHEN, SYDVKM. The CDR3 bases are TGTGCCAGCAGTCAATTGGGACTAGCGGAGTACGAGCAGTACTTC. As protein: CASSQLGLAEYEQYF.

The chain employs TRBV19 and TRBJ1-2; TRBD1 agrees at 9 bases. Trimming took 6 bases from V and 4 from J; bases not matched to a gene: 6. Germline-derived CDR1 and CDR2 are LNHDA and SQIVND (reference sequence). The CDR3 is made up of 14 amino acids. CDR3 nucleotide sequence: TGTGCCAGTAGAAGGACAGGGGTTGTCTATGGCTACACCTTC. Translated, it gives CASRRTGVVYGYTF. The entire variable domain, with the rest obtained from reference TRBV19 and TRBJ1-2, is as follows: DGGITQSPKYLFRKEGQNVTLSCEQNLNHDAMYWYRQDPGQGLRLIYYSQIVNDFQKGDIAEGYSVSREKKESFPLTVTSAQKNPTAFYLCASRRTGVVYGYTFGSGTRLTVV.

The CDR3 DNA reads as TGTGCCAGCAGTAAGGAGACAGGGGCGATCTACGAGCAGTACTTC. It is translated as CASSKETGAIYEQYF. The chain employs TRBV6-5 and TRBJ2-7; 8 bases match TRBD1. V trimming: 5 bases; J trimming: 3 bases; junction bases outside the gene matches: 9. This CDR3 is built from 15 residues. Germline V gene sequence: CDR1 MNHEY, CDR2 SVGAGI.

This clone was picked up a small number of times. The rearrangement uses TRBV25-1 and TRBJ2-5; a possible D gene is TRBD2 (6 bases). The length of the CDR3 is 17 residues. Trimming left V 1 base short and J 1 base short, with 16 bases between. The germline V gene encodes CDR1 MGHDK and CDR2 SYGVNS. CDR3: CASSEWGSGGLQETQYF. DNA for the CDR3: TGTGCCAGCAGTGAATGGGGTAGCGGAGGGCTCCAAGAGACCCAGTACTTC.

V and J are TRBV5-1 and TRBJ2-5; D unresolved. Germline V CDR1 and CDR2: SGHRS, YFSETQ. This CDR3 is built from 16 residues. V shed 0 bases and J shed 5 bases, with 17 bases lying between them. CDR3 loop: CASSLGMGSAAETQYF. CDR3 nucleotide sequence: TGCGCCAGCAGCTTGGGTATGGGTTCCGCTGCGGAGACCCAGTACTTC.

This clone was observed a handful of times. The rearrangement links TRBV5-1 to TRBJ1-2; D is undetermined. Germline V gene sequence: CDR1 SGHRS, CDR2 YFSETQ. The CDR3 loop spans 14 amino acids. V lost 0 bases and J 6 bases, leaving 12 bases between the germline ends. CDR3 sequence reads: CASSLAGGLDGYTF. The CDR3, as DNA: TGCGCCAGCAGCTTGGCCGGAGGTCTAGATGGCTACACCTTC.

CDR3 residues: CASSLGGVNEKLFF. CDR3 nucleotide sequence: TGCGCCAGCAGCTTGGGGGGTGTGAATGAAAAACTGTTTTTT. The chain uses TRBV5-1 and TRBJ1-4; D uncertain. Germline V gene sequence: CDR1 SGHRS, CDR2 YFSETQ. This CDR3 has 14 residues. Trimming took off 0 bases at V and 5 bases at J, with 8 bases between the two ends.

The V gene is TRBV7-2, the J gene TRBJ2-1, with a weak D call TRBD2 (5 bases). V lost 4 bases and J lost 2, with 12 bases in between. In germline, CDR1 is SGHTA, CDR2 FQGNSA. The CDR3 extends over 15 amino acids. CDR3 in amino acids: CASSSSIGAYNEQFF. In nucleotides, the CDR3 is TGTGCCAGCAGCTCCTCTATCGGGGCCTACAATGAGCAGTTCTTC. Full variable domain (rest looked up from reference TRBV7-2 and TRBJ2-1): GAGVSQSPSNKVTEKGKDVELRCDPISGHTALYWYRQSLGQGLEFLIYFQGNSAPDKSGLPSDRFSAERTGGSVSTLTIQRTQQEDSAVYLCASSSSIGAYNEQFFGPGTRLTVL.

This clone was found a few times. The chain employs TRBV7-2 and TRBJ2-6; D is perhaps TRBD1 (5 bases). The CDR3 extends over 15 amino acids. CDR1 SGHTA and CDR2 FQGNSA come from the germline V gene. Trimming took off 5 bases at V and 4 bases at J, with 12 bases between the two ends. The DNA for the CDR3 is TGTGCCAGCAGCGTGAGACAGTCAGGGGCCAACGTCCTGACTTTC. This encodes CASSVRQSGANVLTF.